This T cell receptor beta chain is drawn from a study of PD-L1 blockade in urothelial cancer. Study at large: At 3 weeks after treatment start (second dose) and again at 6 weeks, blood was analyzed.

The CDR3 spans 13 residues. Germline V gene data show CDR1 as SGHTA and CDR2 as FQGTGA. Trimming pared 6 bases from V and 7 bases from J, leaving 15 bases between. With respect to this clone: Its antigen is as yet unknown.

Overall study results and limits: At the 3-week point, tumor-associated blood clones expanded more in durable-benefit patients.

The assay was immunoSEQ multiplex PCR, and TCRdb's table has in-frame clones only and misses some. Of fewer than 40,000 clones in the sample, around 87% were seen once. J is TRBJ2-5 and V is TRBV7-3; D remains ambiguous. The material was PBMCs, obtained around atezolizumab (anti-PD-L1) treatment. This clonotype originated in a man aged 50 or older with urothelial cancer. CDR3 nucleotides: TGTGCCAGCAGTCCCTCCTACCCCGGGACCCAGTACTTC. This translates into CASSPSYPGTQYF.